The rows below give T cell receptor beta chains drawn from one sample of a study of T cells in Graves' hyperthyroidism and ophthalmopathy. TCRdb fed the multiplex PCR reads into MiXCR, producing one record per CDR3 protein. The table shows over 400,000 distinct CDR3 sequences, with about 14% occurring only once. Material: blood. These receptors were obtained from a man aged 18 to 29 with Graves' ophthalmopathy. CDR3s include the opening cysteine and the closing phenylalanine or tryptophan. Fields, in order: clone size, V gene, J gene, D gene, CDR3 DNA, CDR3 protein. A D gene is named only where the DNA matches it firmly. The size entry is marked missing in some rows and otherwise reads once, few, many or a size class.

size: .
V: TRBV9
J: TRBJ2-5
D: TRBD2
DNA: TGTGCCAGCAGTGACCGATTAGCGGGGAAAGAGACCCAGTACTTC
CDR3: CASSDRLAGKETQYF

size: many
V: TRBV30
J: TRBJ2-1
D: TRBD2
DNA: TGTGCCTGGGCCGGGACTAGCGGGAGAGGGCCTTACAATGAGCAGTTCTTC
CDR3: CAWAGTSGRGPYNEQFF

size: .
V: TRBV29-1
J: TRBJ1-2
D: TRBD1
DNA: TGCAGCGTTGATGTGACAGGGGGCGTCTATGGCTACACCTTC
CDR3: CSVDVTGGVYGYTF

size: many
V: TRBV12-3/TRBV12-4
J: TRBJ2-7
D: .
DNA: TGTGCCAGCAGTTCGTACGAGAAAGGAGCCTACGAGCAGTACTTC
CDR3: CASSSYEKGAYEQYF

size: few
V: TRBV5-4
J: TRBJ2-2
D: .
DNA: TGTGCCAGCGGGACCTGGGAGTCGACCGGGGAGCTGTTTTTT
CDR3: CASGTWESTGELFF

size: .
V: TRBV7-8
J: TRBJ2-5
D: .
DNA: TGTGCCAGCAGCCCGGGACCGGTGACGGGCCAAGAGACCCAGTACTTC
CDR3: CASSPGPVTGQETQYF

size: .
V: TRBV5-1
J: TRBJ2-5
D: .
DNA: TGCGCCAGCCGTATATCGGGTGTCCAAGAGACCCAGTACTTC
CDR3: CASRISGVQETQYF

size: many
V: TRBV6-1
J: TRBJ1-1
D: .
DNA: TGTGCCAGCAGTGAAGATCTGGACGGGAACACTGAAGCTTTCTTT
CDR3: CASSEDLDGNTEAFF

size: many
V: TRBV11-1
J: TRBJ2-1
D: TRBD2
DNA: TGTGCCAGCAGCTTAGCGGTAGGTCTAGCGGGGAACAATGAGCAGTTCTTC
CDR3: CASSLAVGLAGNNEQFF

size: few
V: TRBV4-2
J: TRBJ2-2
D: .
DNA: TGTGCCAGCAGCCAAGATCTACAGAACACCGGGGAGCTGTTTTTT
CDR3: CASSQDLQNTGELFF

size: .
V: TRBV27
J: TRBJ1-2
D: .
DNA: TGTGCCAGCAGTTTATCTTCCAGGGGCATTGGCTACACCTTC
CDR3: CASSLSSRGIGYTF

size: many
V: TRBV11-2
J: TRBJ1-2
D: .
DNA: TGTGCCAGCAGCTTAGATGAGTTGGCCAGGTCTGGCTACACCTTC
CDR3: CASSLDELARSGYTF

size: few
V: TRBV6-1
J: TRBJ1-5
D: TRBD1
DNA: TGTGCCAGCAGGGCGGGACAGGGTCTCAATCAGCCCCAGCATTTT
CDR3: CASRAGQGLNQPQHF

size: .
V: TRBV19
J: TRBJ2-5
D: .
DNA: TGTGCCAGTAGTATAGGAGAAGGGGTGCTCCGAGAGACCCAGTACTTC
CDR3: CASSIGEGVLRETQYF

size: many
V: TRBV5-1
J: TRBJ2-1
D: .
DNA: TGCGCCAGCAGCTTGACCGGACCCACCTACAATGAGCAGTTCTTC
CDR3: CASSLTGPTYNEQFF

size: many
V: TRBV15
J: TRBJ1-1
D: TRBD1
DNA: TGTGCCACCAGCGGCCGGGGACAGATGAACACTGAAGCTTTCTTT
CDR3: CATSGRGQMNTEAFF

size: many
V: TRBV3-1
J: TRBJ2-2
D: .
DNA: TGTGCCAGCAGCCCGGTCCAGGGGAACACCGGGGAGCTGTTTTTT
CDR3: CASSPVQGNTGELFF

size: many
V: TRBV10-3
J: TRBJ2-7
D: .
DNA: TGTGCCATCAGTGAGTCGGACTCCTACGAGCAGTACTTC
CDR3: CAISESDSYEQYF

size: many
V: TRBV12-3/TRBV12-4
J: TRBJ2-7
D: TRBD1
DNA: TGTGCCAGCAGTTCTGCTGGACAGGGGGCGAACGAGCAGTACTTC
CDR3: CASSSAGQGANEQYF

size: many
V: TRBV3-1
J: TRBJ2-3
D: TRBD2
DNA: TGTGCCAGCAGCCAATCTAGCGGGAGTTGGACAGATACGCAGTATTTT
CDR3: CASSQSSGSWTDTQYF

size: many
V: TRBV7-9
J: TRBJ2-4
D: TRBD2
DNA: TGTGCCAGCAGCCGAGCGGGAATAGCCAAAAACATTCAGTACTTC
CDR3: CASSRAGIAKNIQYF

size: many
V: TRBV10-3
J: TRBJ2-3
D: .
DNA: TGTGCCATCAGTGAGTCTTCTGCCGCGCAGTATTTT
CDR3: CAISESSAAQYF

size: many
V: TRBV7-6
J: TRBJ2-7
D: .
DNA: TGTGCCAGCAGCTTAGTCGGGGGGCAGGGGGCCTCCTACGAGCAGTACTTC
CDR3: CASSLVGGQGASYEQYF

size: .
V: TRBV20-1
J: TRBJ1-5
D: .
DNA: TGCAGTGCTATACAGGGTGGATATGGCAATCAGCCCCAGCATTTT
CDR3: CSAIQGGYGNQPQHF

size: many
V: TRBV14
J: TRBJ2-3
D: TRBD2
DNA: TGTGCCAGCAGCAACACTGGCACTAGCGGTGAAGATACGCAGTATTTT
CDR3: CASSNTGTSGEDTQYF

size: .
V: TRBV5-1
J: TRBJ2-7
D: TRBD1
DNA: TGCGCCAGCGGCTTGGCAGGACAGGGCTACGAGCAGTACTTC
CDR3: CASGLAGQGYEQYF

size: .
V: TRBV6-4
J: TRBJ2-1
D: .
DNA: TGTGCCAGCAGTGACTCTAGTGGGGTCGAGCAGTTCTTC
CDR3: CASSDSSGVEQFF

size: .
V: TRBV20-1
J: TRBJ1-1
D: .
DNA: TGCAGTGCTAGAGATAATAGGGCAGGGAAGGCTTTCTTT
CDR3: CSARDNRAGKAFF

size: .
V: TRBV19
J: TRBJ2-7
D: .
DNA: TGTGCCAGTAAAGAGGGGGGTGCCTACGAGCAGTACTTC
CDR3: CASKEGGAYEQYF

size: many
V: TRBV13
J: TRBJ1-4
D: .
DNA: TGTGCCAGCAGCTTATCCGCGGGGGTTGAAGAACTGTTTTTT
CDR3: CASSLSAGVEELFF

size: many
V: TRBV7-9
J: TRBJ1-6
D: .
DNA: TGTGCCAGCAGCTTAGGGGAAGCCCTCCACTTT
CDR3: CASSLGEALHF

size: few
V: TRBV15
J: TRBJ1-1
D: .
DNA: TGTGCCACCAGCAGGGATAGACAGCAGAACACTGAAGCTTTCTTT
CDR3: CATSRDRQQNTEAFF

size: many
V: TRBV7-8
J: TRBJ2-3
D: .
DNA: TGTGCCAGCAGTAAGTGGGGTGCCGCAAATACGCAGTATTTT
CDR3: CASSKWGAANTQYF

size: .
V: TRBV5-1
J: TRBJ2-3
D: TRBD1
DNA: TGCGCCAGCAGCAGGGGACAGGGAGAGGGAGATACGCAGTATTTT
CDR3: CASSRGQGEGDTQYF

size: .
V: TRBV19
J: TRBJ1-6
D: .
DNA: TGTGCCAGTAGTATAGCCCAACAACCACCCCTCCACTTT
CDR3: CASSIAQQPPLHF

size: many
V: TRBV6-1
J: TRBJ2-5
D: .
DNA: TGTGCCAGCAGTCGACAGGGAGGGGAGACCCAGTACTTC
CDR3: CASSRQGGETQYF

size: many
V: TRBV7-3
J: TRBJ2-7
D: TRBD2
DNA: TGTGCCAGCAGCTTATGGGCGGGAGGCGCCTACGAGCAGTACTTC
CDR3: CASSLWAGGAYEQYF

size: many
V: TRBV27
J: TRBJ2-7
D: TRBD2
DNA: TGTGCCAGCAGGCTGGGGCGGGGGGGCTACGAGCAGTACTTC
CDR3: CASRLGRGGYEQYF

size: .
V: TRBV7-3
J: TRBJ2-3
D: .
DNA: TGTGCCAGCAGCCAAGAAGTGGGCAGCCCCAGGACAGATACGCAGTATTTT
CDR3: CASSQEVGSPRTDTQYF

size: .
V: TRBV6-9
J: TRBJ1-1
D: .
DNA: TGTGCCAGCAGTTATTCTATCCCCCTGGGGACTGAAGCTTTCTTT
CDR3: CASSYSIPLGTEAFF

size: once
V: TRBV19
J: TRBJ2-1
D: .
DNA: TGTGCCAGTAGTATGGAGGGGGGGAGGGGGGCATACAATGAGCAGTTCTTC
CDR3: CASSMEGGRGAYNEQFF

size: many
V: TRBV2
J: TRBJ1-1
D: .
DNA: TGTGCCAGCAGTCCGCTGGGAATCGGGAACACTGAAGCTTTCTTT
CDR3: CASSPLGIGNTEAFF

size: many
V: TRBV5-1
J: TRBJ1-1
D: .
DNA: TGCGCCAGCGCCCGAGGGCGGAACACTGAAGCTTTCTTT
CDR3: CASARGRNTEAFF

size: many
V: TRBV28
J: TRBJ1-2
D: .
DNA: TGTGCCAGCAGTAACGCGGTCTGGAGCGATGGCTACACCTTC
CDR3: CASSNAVWSDGYTF

size: .
V: TRBV20-1
J: TRBJ1-5
D: .
DNA: TGCAGTGCTAATCCTCTGGATAGCAATCAGCCCCAGCATTTT
CDR3: CSANPLDSNQPQHF

size: many
V: TRBV11-2
J: TRBJ2-3
D: .
DNA: TGTGCCAGCAGCTACCTGGGATCCACAGATACGCAGTATTTT
CDR3: CASSYLGSTDTQYF

size: many
V: TRBV20-1
J: TRBJ2-5
D: TRBD1
DNA: TGCAGTGCTAGGGGGGACAGGGGGTACCAAGAGACCCAGTACTTC
CDR3: CSARGDRGYQETQYF

size: many
V: TRBV6-1
J: TRBJ2-7
D: .
DNA: TGTGCCAGCAGCCCCGAAGGGTCAGGCTACGAGCAGTACTTC
CDR3: CASSPEGSGYEQYF

size: many
V: TRBV5-1
J: TRBJ2-7
D: .
DNA: TGCGCCAGCAGCTTCGGACCGGACTACGAGCAGTACTTC
CDR3: CASSFGPDYEQYF

size: .
V: TRBV3-1
J: TRBJ2-7
D: .
DNA: TGTGCCAGCAGCCAAGGACAGGAACCCTACGAGCAGTACTTC
CDR3: CASSQGQEPYEQYF

size: many
V: TRBV6-1
J: TRBJ1-1
D: TRBD1
DNA: TGTGCCAGCAGTGGGGACAGGGGAGGAATGAACACTGAAGCTTTCTTT
CDR3: CASSGDRGGMNTEAFF

size: many
V: TRBV2
J: TRBJ1-1
D: .
DNA: TGTGCCAGCGAAGCGACAGTTCTGGCTGAAGCTTTCTTT
CDR3: CASEATVLAEAFF

size: many
V: TRBV10-3
J: TRBJ1-1
D: .
DNA: TGTGCCATCAGTGAAGACGTGGATGAAGCTTTCTTT
CDR3: CAISEDVDEAFF

size: many
V: TRBV18
J: TRBJ2-7
D: TRBD2
DNA: TGTGCCAGCAGCCCGGGGGGGTACGAGCAGTACTTC
CDR3: CASSPGGYEQYF

size: .
V: TRBV5-1
J: TRBJ2-7
D: .
DNA: TGCGCCAGCGACAAGGACGGTACCTACGAGCAGTACTTC
CDR3: CASDKDGTYEQYF